A single sample is the source of the 18 T cell receptor beta chains below, sequenced in a study of regulatory and conventional T cells in RAG deficiency. Sequencing was performed with immunoSEQ multiplex PCR; in TCRdb, only in-frame clones are kept and a portion is missing. This sample has about 30,000 clones; approximately 96% occur once, and the top ten carry 0.35%. Conventional CD4+ T cells were sorted from blood as CD25-low CD127-high cells. These records were also assigned to another study, of regulatory T cells. That work states: Amplification used 52 TRBV primers and 13 TRBJ primers.

Sequencing was done on a sample of CD25- CD4+ T cells sorted from blood. The receptor source for this set is a human donor in good health.

The chain is built from TRBV9 and TRBJ2-2; D possibly corresponds to TRBD1 (5 bases). CDR1 is SGDLS, CDR2 YYNGEE, per germline. CDR3 length equals 14 residues. The V gene lost 8 bases and the J gene lost 1 base, with 12 bases spanning the gap. The CDR3 reads CASLPGQNTGELFF. CDR3 nucleotide sequence: TGTGCCAGTCTTCCCGGACAGAACACCGGGGAGCTGTTTTTT.

This clone was seen only once. This chain links TRBV30 with TRBJ2-7, with D perhaps matching TRBD2 (6 bases). The germline V gene has CDR1 GTSNPN and CDR2 SVGIG (reference sequence). This CDR3 has 15 residues. V was trimmed by 5 bases and J by 2 bases, leaving 19 bases between them. The CDR3 here is CAWGSRDSPAYEQYF. CDR3 nucleotide sequence: TGTGCCTGGGGAAGTCGGGACTCCCCGGCCTACGAGCAGTACTTC.

This chain connects TRBV4-2 to TRBJ2-3; D is possibly TRBD1 (6 bases). Per germline, CDR1 LGHNA and CDR2 YNFKEQ. The CDR3 sequence is 15 residues long. The V gene lost 2 bases and the J gene lost 0 bases, with 9 bases spanning the gap. The DNA of the CDR3 is TGTGCCAGCAGCCAATCAGGGGCTAGCACAGATACGCAGTATTTT. Amino acids: CASSQSGASTDTQYF.

The chain couples TRBV15 to TRBJ1-2; possibly TRBD1 for D (5 bases). Per the germline V gene, CDR1 is LNHNV and CDR2 is YYDKDF (reference sequence). This CDR3 region has 16 residues. V dropped 2 bases and J dropped 1 base, with 14 bases sitting between them. CDR3 sequence (DNA): TGTGCCACCAGCAGAACGATTCAGGGTAATAACTATGGCTACACCTTC. Amino acids: CATSRTIQGNNYGYTF. Full variable domain (outside the CDR3, taken from reference TRBV15 and TRBJ1-2): DAMVIQNPRYQVTQFGKPVTLSCSQTLNHNVMYWYQQKSSQAPKLLFHYYDKDFNNEADTPDNFQSRRPNTSFCFLDIRSPGLGDTAMYLCATSRTIQGNNYGYTFGSGTRLTVV.

This sequence joins TRBV9 and TRBJ2-7; D gene ambiguous. The V and J ends lost 4 bases and 3 bases respectively, with 17 bases between them. This CDR3 contains 15 residues. CDR1 SGDLS and CDR2 YYNGEE come from the germline V gene. This CDR3 is CASSPRSPTGYEQYF. In DNA form, the CDR3 reads TGTGCCAGCAGCCCGAGGAGTCCTACTGGCTACGAGCAGTACTTC.

The rearrangement links TRBV19 to TRBJ1-1; weak D call: TRBD1 (6 bases). Germline CDR1 LNHDA, CDR2 SQIVND (reference sequence). Trimming removed 3 bases from V and 3 bases from J, with 17 bases in between. The CDR3 is 16 amino acids. The CDR3: CASSMTVGALDTEAFF. Written as DNA, the CDR3 is TGTGCCAGTAGTATGACGGTGGGGGCCCTGGACACTGAAGCTTTCTTT.

The V and J genes are TRBV6-6 and TRBJ2-1, with D perhaps matching TRBD2 (6 bases). The CDR3 has 11 amino acids. Per germline, CDR1 MNHNY and CDR2 SVGAGI (reference sequence). The V end was cut by 5 bases, the J end by 15 bases, with 14 bases between. The CDR3 sequence: CASSQEGHLFF. Written as DNA, the CDR3 is TGTGCCAGCAGTCAGGAGGGCCACTTGTTCTTC.

The V call is TRBV6-6, the J call TRBJ1-1, with D possibly matching TRBD1 (5 bases). The CDR3 is 16 residues long. V shed 7 bases and J shed 7 bases, with 25 bases lying between them. Germline assignment: CDR1 MNHNY and CDR2 SVGAGI (reference sequence). Here the CDR3 reads CASTNPSKGRVSEAFF. For the CDR3, the DNA is TGTGCCAGCACCAACCCCAGTAAGGGGAGGGTGAGTGAAGCTTTCTTT.

Remarks on this clone: Other nucleotide sequences from this sample produce the same CDR3. This sequence joins TRBV30 and TRBJ1-6; possibly TRBD1 for D (6 bases). There are 14 residues in the CDR3. V lost 2 bases to trimming and J lost 6 bases, with 11 bases between them. CDR1 and CDR2 from the germline V gene are GTSNPN and SVGIG (reference sequence). In DNA form, the CDR3 reads TGTGCCTGGAGTTTGGACAGCCTTAATTCACCCCTCCACTTT. The encoded protein is CAWSLDSLNSPLHF.

The chain uses TRBV19 and TRBJ2-5, with TRBD2 matching 8 bases. The CDR3 loop spans 16 amino acids. The J segment lost 2 bases and the V segment lost 3 bases, leaving 8 bases of the junction unmatched. CDR1 and CDR2 (germline): LNHDA, SQIVND (reference sequence). The CDR3 reads CASSMSAGVGQETQYF. The CDR3 DNA reads TGTGCCAGTAGTATGTCAGCGGGAGTGGGGCAAGAGACCCAGTACTTC.

V gene TRBV27 combines with J gene TRBJ1-1, with 7 nucleotides matching TRBD1. V shed 4 bases and J 2 bases; nucleotides not matched to a gene: 10. The germline V gene encodes CDR1 MNHEY and CDR2 SMNVEV (reference sequence). The length of the CDR3 is 16 residues. As DNA, the CDR3 is TGTGCCAGCAGTTCCGCCGGAGGGGGCCGCAACACTGAAGCTTTCTTT. Translating it yields CASSSAGGGRNTEAFF.

This chain joins TRBV30 and TRBJ2-1; D call uncertain. CDR3 length: 14 amino acids. The germline V gene encodes CDR1 GTSNPN and CDR2 SVGIG (reference sequence). The V end lost 0 bases, the J end lost 1 base, and 7 bases lay between the germline ends. CDR3 nucleotide sequence: TGTGCCTGGAGTGTTCCGTCGTCCTACAATGAGCAGTTCTTC. Amino acids: CAWSVPSSYNEQFF.

V gene TRBV30 combines with J gene TRBJ2-1; possibly TRBD2 for D (7 bases). V was clipped by 1 base and J by 7 bases, with 14 bases between them. The CDR3 loop spans 14 amino acids. CDR1 and CDR2 (germline): GTSNPN, SVGIG (reference sequence). The CDR3 DNA is TGTGCCTGGAGTGGGGGGGGCCCCTTTAATGAGCAGTTCTTC. It is translated as CAWSGGGPFNEQFF. Together with reference TRBV30 and TRBJ2-1, the CDR3 gives the full variable domain: SQTIHQWPATLVQPVGSPLSLECTVEGTSNPNLYWYRQAAGRGLQLLFYSVGIGQISSEVPQNLSASRPQDRQFILSSKKLLLSDSGFYLCAWSGGGPFNEQFFGPGTRLTVL.

V gene TRBV19 combines with J gene TRBJ1-5; D is uncertain. The V gene lost 7 bases and the J gene lost 4 bases, with 14 bases spanning the gap. Germline V lookup: CDR1 LNHDA, CDR2 SQIVND (reference sequence). The CDR3 extends over 14 amino acids. CDR3 loop: CASNIGVGNQPQHF. Here the CDR3 DNA reads TGTGCCAGTAATATCGGGGTAGGGAATCAGCCCCAGCATTTT.

This clone has only one observation. The chain employs TRBV5-1 and TRBJ2-3; 7 nucleotides align to TRBD1. Germline values: CDR1 SGHRS, CDR2 YFSETQ. With V trimmed by 0 bases and J by 2 bases, 6 bases remained unmatched. This CDR3 is 16 amino acids long. CDR3 residues: CASSLATGANTDTQYF. CDR3 DNA sequence: TGCGCCAGCAGCTTGGCCACAGGGGCAAACACAGATACGCAGTATTTT.

This rearrangement joins TRBV5-4 to TRBJ2-7; 11 nucleotides match TRBD2. V dropped 4 bases and J dropped 6; count of bases not matched to a gene: 6. The CDR3 length is 14 residues. Germline V gene lookup returns CDR1 SGHNT and CDR2 YYREEE (reference sequence). The CDR3 spells CASSILAGGREQYF. CDR3 bases: TGTGCCAGCAGCATTTTAGCGGGAGGGCGCGAGCAGTACTTC.

Notes on this clone: Other DNA sequences in the same sample also yield this CDR3. This sequence joins TRBV11-2 and TRBJ1-4, with D perhaps TRBD1 (5 bases). V lost 5 bases, J lost 8 bases, and 15 bases lay in between. In germline, CDR1 is SGHAT, CDR2 FQNNGV. The CDR3 extends over 14 amino acids. Written as DNA, the CDR3 is TGTGCCAGCAGCCCCCGGCAGGGCGAGGAAAAACTGTTTTTT. Encoded protein: CASSPRQGEEKLFF.

The V gene is TRBV29-1, the J gene TRBJ2-7, with 7 bases that match TRBD1. With V trimmed by 6 bases and J by 2 bases, 13 bases remained unmatched. The CDR3 has 15 amino acids. The V gene's germline CDR1 is SQVTM and CDR2 ANQGSEA. The CDR3 DNA reads TGCAGCGTATCGAAGGGGATGGGGACAGCCTACGAGCAGTACTTC. It codes for CSVSKGMGTAYEQYF.